The source of this TCR beta chain is a study of beta chain features in type 1 diabetes (dated by TCRdb to between 2017 and 2018). Broadly, across the study: Mean age, gender distribution, total cell number and subset yield did not differ between patients and healthy donors. In the study, TCRB repertoires of sorted circulating CD4+ T cell subsets from recently diagnosed type 1 diabetes patients were compared with those of matched healthy donors. A total of 85 million to 110 million sorted cells were examined across all samples, and RNA yield correlated strongly with the number of cells per subset. Naive and central memory subsets were obtained from all 30 or so donors, but regulatory and stem cell-like memory subsets were isolated from only 8 patients and roughly eight healthy donors. Beyond this particular receptor, the publication reports: Patients with type 1 diabetes made fewer insertions and deleted more nucleotides at VDJ recombination sites, implying thymic rearrangement abnormalities. Because cDNA rather than genomic DNA was sequenced, highly expressing activated cells could have been over-represented, although no difference in activation and CD3 levels was found between groups. Type 1 diabetes patients showed a moderate but significant shortening of TCRB CDR3 length in all four CD4+ subsets. Naive, central memory and regulatory TCRB repertoires appeared to be more similar among patients than among healthy donors. HLA sub-analyses involved small numbers of individuals, so any influence of HLA type on TCRB rearrangement remained unresolved. Shorter templates might have been favored by PCR, but patient and control samples were amplified and corrected together, so both groups would have been affected equally by any skew.

CDR1 and CDR2 are read off the germline V gene (reference sequence) as LNHNV and YYDKDF. Including the terminal cysteine and phenylalanine, the CDR3 comprises 16 residues. Left in the record is the CDR3 DNA by itself, 48 bases read in frame from the first base. V is shortened by 0 bases, J by 3 bases, and the region joining them spans 11 bases. On this clone itself: This receptor's antigen is unknown. No quality values exist for individual bases; no much larger clone is one base distant.

From each donor, a single peripheral blood sample of roughly 0.11 L on average was drawn into heparinised tubes. A BD FACSAria II and a panel including CD45RO, CCR7, CD25, CD127, CD95 and CD27 were used to sort naive, central memory, regulatory and stem cell-like memory CD4+ T cells. A purity above 98% was achieved for all sorted populations. PBMCs were isolated immediately by Lymphoprep density gradient centrifugation and stained directly without culture. Samples were stained and sorted in pairs, with one healthy donor and one patient per experiment, so that batch effects were minimized. All of the isolated RNA was reverse transcribed with the High Capacity cDNA Reverse Transcription Kit, so expressed TCRB transcripts were sequenced. Naive, central memory and regulatory T cell samples underwent deep immunoSEQ sequencing, averaging about 3.57 million total reads per sample. After sorted cells were lysed in RLT buffer, RNA was extracted with DNase-treated RNeasy Micro or Mini kits, with the choice depending on cell number. Each cell subset was processed on its own to prevent cross-contamination, while patient and healthy donor samples were processed together. Using the immunoSEQ multiplex PCR, TCRB sequences were amplified from cDNA into 87-bp fragments spanning the CDR3 region. Sequencing of the amplicons was done on the Illumina HiSeq platform. Per the original workflow: PCR bias was computationally corrected using synthetic template baselines, reads within Hamming distance 2 were collapsed, and singletons that could not be merged were discarded. Reads were aligned to IMGT to assign V, D and J genes, CDR3 length, and insertions or deletions at six rearrangement sites. Within each subset, clonotype counts were normalized to sorted cell number, after which true diversity and Gini coefficients were computed with the tcR R package. The overlap coefficient, calculated on TCRB nucleotide sequences, was used to quantify repertoire sharing. As a proxy for the pre-selection repertoire, out-of-frame TCRB sequences from naive cells were analyzed. TCRdb retrieved this table from immuneACCESS and kept in-frame rearrangements only. Not all clones are present; in checked studies, unresolved V genes account for under half, and no reason is known for the remainder. V and J calls plus clone size are reproduced from that table; the DNA served to infer D and trimming. The sample table holds 300,000 or so clones, of which over 11% were seen once. Around 0.016% of the sample is in the top ten clones.

The V and J segments used are TRBV15 and TRBJ1-4; the best D guess is TRBD1, with 6 bases matching. This sequence was found in a man aged 30 to 39 with type 1 diabetes. Sequenced: naive CD4+ T cells from blood. In the paper's terms, the cell subset or site label means: true naive CD4+ T cells. The nucleotides read TGTGCCACCAGCAGAGATCTGACAGGCGCTAATGAAAAACTGTTTTTT. Translated, this gives CATSRDLTGANEKLFF.